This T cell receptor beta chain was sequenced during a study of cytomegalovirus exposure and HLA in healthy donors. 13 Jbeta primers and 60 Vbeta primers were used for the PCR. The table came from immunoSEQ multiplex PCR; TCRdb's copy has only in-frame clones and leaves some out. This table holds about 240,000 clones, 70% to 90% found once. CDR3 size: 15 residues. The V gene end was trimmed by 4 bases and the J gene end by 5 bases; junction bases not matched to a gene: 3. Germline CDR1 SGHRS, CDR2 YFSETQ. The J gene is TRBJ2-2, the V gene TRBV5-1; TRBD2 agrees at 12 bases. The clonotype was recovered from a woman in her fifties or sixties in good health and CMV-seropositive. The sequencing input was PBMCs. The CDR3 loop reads CASSLGLAGTGELFF. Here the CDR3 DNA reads TGCGCCAGCAGCCTTGGACTAGCGGGAACCGGGGAGCTGTTTTTT.